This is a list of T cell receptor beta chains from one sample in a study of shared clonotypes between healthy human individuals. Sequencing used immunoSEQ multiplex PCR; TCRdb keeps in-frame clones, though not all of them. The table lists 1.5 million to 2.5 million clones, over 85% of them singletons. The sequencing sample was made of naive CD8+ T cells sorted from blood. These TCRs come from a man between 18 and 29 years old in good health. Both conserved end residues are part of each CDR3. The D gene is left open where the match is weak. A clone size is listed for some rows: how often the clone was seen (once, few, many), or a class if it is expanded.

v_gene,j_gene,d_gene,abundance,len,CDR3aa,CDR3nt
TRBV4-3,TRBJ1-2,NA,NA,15,CASSQAAGMDYGYTF,TGCGCCAGCAGCCAAGCGGCGGGGATGGACTATGGCTACACCTTC
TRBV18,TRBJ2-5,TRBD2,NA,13,CASSHTSEETQYF,TGTGCCAGCTCACATACTAGCGAAGAGACCCAGTACTTC
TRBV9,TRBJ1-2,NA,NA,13,CASSATGFYGYTF,TGTGCCAGCAGCGCTACAGGGTTCTATGGCTACACCTTC
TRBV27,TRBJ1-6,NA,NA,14,CASSLKLGSSPLHF,TGTGCCAGCAGTTTGAAACTGGGGAGTTCACCCCTCCACTTT
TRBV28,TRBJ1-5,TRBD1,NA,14,CASSPGTGYQPQHF,TGTGCCAGCAGTCCGGGGACAGGGTATCAGCCCCAGCATTTT
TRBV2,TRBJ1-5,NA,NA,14,CASSEGQSNQPQHF,TGTGCCAGCAGTGAAGGACAGAGCAATCAGCCCCAGCATTTT
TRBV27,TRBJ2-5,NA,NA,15,CASSLSTAAQETQYF,TGTGCCAGCAGTTTATCTACAGCGGCCCAAGAGACCCAGTACTTC
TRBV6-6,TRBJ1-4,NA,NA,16,CASSSSVGAVNEKLFF,TGTGCCAGCAGTTCGTCCGTGGGGGCAGTTAATGAAAAACTGTTTTTT
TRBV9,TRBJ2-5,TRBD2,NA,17,CASSDPKLAEEGETQYF,TGTGCCAGCAGCGACCCCAAACTAGCGGAGGAAGGAGAGACCCAGTACTTC
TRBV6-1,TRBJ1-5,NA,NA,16,CASSEWGYQSHQPQHF,TGTGCCAGCAGTGAATGGGGATACCAGAGCCATCAGCCCCAGCATTTT
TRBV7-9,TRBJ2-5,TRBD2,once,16,CASSLAMGLAGETQYF,TGTGCCAGCAGCTTAGCGATGGGACTAGCGGGTGAGACCCAGTACTTC
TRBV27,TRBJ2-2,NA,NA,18,CASSLGVGGLSGAGELFF,TGTGCCAGCAGCCTCGGCGTCGGGGGGCTAAGTGGGGCCGGGGAGCTGTTTTTT
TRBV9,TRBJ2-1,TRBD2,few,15,CASSVDGGAYNEQFF,TGTGCCAGCAGCGTAGACGGGGGGGCCTACAATGAGCAGTTCTTC
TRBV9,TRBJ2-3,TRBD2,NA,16,CASSVQAGGTTDTQYF,TGTGCCAGCAGCGTTCAGGCGGGGGGGACCACAGATACGCAGTATTTT
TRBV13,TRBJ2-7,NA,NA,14,CASSLWGVAYEQYF,TGTGCCAGCAGCTTATGGGGAGTCGCCTACGAGCAGTACTTC
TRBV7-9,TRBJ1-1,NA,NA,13,CASSPGRDTEAFF,TGTGCCAGCAGCCCGGGACGGGACACTGAAGCTTTCTTT
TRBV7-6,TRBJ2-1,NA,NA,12,CASSLADSEQFF,TGTGCCAGCAGCTTAGCGGACAGTGAGCAGTTCTTC
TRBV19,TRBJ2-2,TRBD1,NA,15,CASRGDRGYTGELFF,TGTGCCAGTAGAGGGGACAGGGGATACACCGGGGAGCTGTTTTTT
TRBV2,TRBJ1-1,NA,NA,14,CASSRFSETTEAFF,TGTGCCAGCAGTCGATTCAGTGAAACCACTGAAGCTTTCTTT
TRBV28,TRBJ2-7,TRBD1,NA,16,CASSLIWDRDPYEQYF,TGTGCCAGCAGTTTAATCTGGGACAGGGATCCCTACGAGCAGTACTTC
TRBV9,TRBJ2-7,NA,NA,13,CASSVSWRDEQYF,TGTGCCAGCAGCGTATCCTGGCGGGACGAGCAGTACTTC
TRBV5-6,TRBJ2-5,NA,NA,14,CASSLDYLGETQYF,TGTGCCAGCAGCTTGGACTACCTCGGGGAGACCCAGTACTTC
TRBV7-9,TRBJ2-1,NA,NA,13,CASSLAEVEEQFF,TGTGCCAGCAGCTTAGCGGAGGTAGAAGAGCAGTTCTTC
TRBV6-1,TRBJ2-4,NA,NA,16,CASSEVPGLAKNIQYF,TGTGCCAGCAGTGAAGTCCCGGGCCTAGCCAAAAACATTCAGTACTTC
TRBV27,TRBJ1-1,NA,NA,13,CASSLGTGFEAFF,TGTGCCAGCAGTCTAGGGACGGGTTTTGAAGCTTTCTTT
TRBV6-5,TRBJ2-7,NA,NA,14,CASSYGRGGYEQYF,TGTGCCAGCAGTTACGGCAGGGGAGGATATGAGCAGTACTTC
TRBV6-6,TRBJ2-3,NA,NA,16,CASSWSGASVTDTQYF,TGTGCCAGCAGTTGGTCAGGGGCTAGCGTTACAGATACGCAGTATTTT
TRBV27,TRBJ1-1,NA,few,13,CASSLGLNTEAFF,TGTGCCAGCAGTTTAGGGCTGAACACTGAAGCTTTCTTT
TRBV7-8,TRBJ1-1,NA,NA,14,CASSPLQANTEAFF,TGTGCCAGCAGCCCCTTACAGGCGAACACTGAAGCTTTCTTT
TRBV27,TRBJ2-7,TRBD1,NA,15,CASRPDREKRNEQYF,TGTGCCAGCAGGCCAGACAGGGAAAAAAGGAACGAGCAGTACTTC
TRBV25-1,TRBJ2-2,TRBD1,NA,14,CASTDRANTGELFF,TGTGCCAGCACCGACAGGGCTAACACCGGGGAGCTGTTTTTT
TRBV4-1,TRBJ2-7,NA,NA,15,CASSQDRWAPDEQYF,TGCGCCAGCAGCCAAGATCGATGGGCCCCGGACGAGCAGTACTTC
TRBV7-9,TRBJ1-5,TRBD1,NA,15,CASSSDRDSNQPQHF,TGTGCCAGCAGCTCAGACAGGGATAGCAATCAGCCCCAGCATTTT
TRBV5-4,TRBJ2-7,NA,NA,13,CASSPRASYEQYF,TGTGCCAGCAGCCCCAGGGCCTCCTACGAGCAGTACTTC
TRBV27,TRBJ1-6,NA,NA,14,CASSFPDGKSPLHF,TGTGCCAGCAGTTTCCCGGACGGGAAGTCACCCCTCCACTTT
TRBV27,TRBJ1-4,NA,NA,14,CASRDVGGQEKLFF,TGTGCCAGCAGGGATGTGGGTGGTCAGGAAAAACTGTTTTTT
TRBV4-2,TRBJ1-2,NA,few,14,CASSQGGGSMGYTF,TGTGCCAGCAGCCAAGGGGGAGGGTCTATGGGCTACACCTTC
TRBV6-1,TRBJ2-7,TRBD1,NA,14,CASRWDRGIFEQYF,TGTGCCAGCAGATGGGACAGGGGCATTTTCGAGCAGTACTTC
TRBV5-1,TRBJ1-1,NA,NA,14,CASSSGWGAEEAFF,TGCGCCAGCAGCTCGGGGTGGGGCGCGGAAGAAGCTTTCTTT
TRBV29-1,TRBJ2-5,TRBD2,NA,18,CSVVGDWEGLSPGETQYF,TGCAGCGTTGTGGGAGATTGGGAGGGCCTGAGCCCCGGGGAGACCCAGTACTTC
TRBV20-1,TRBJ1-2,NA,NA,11,CSARGSHGYTF,TGCAGTGCTAGGGGTAGTCATGGCTACACCTTC
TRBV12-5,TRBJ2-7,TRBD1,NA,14,CASGQPGQGNEQYF,TGTGCTAGTGGTCAGCCGGGACAGGGGAACGAGCAGTACTTC
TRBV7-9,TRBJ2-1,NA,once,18,CASSLTPTPLSSYNEQFF,TGTGCCAGCAGCTTAACTCCGACTCCGCTCAGCTCCTACAATGAGCAGTTCTTC
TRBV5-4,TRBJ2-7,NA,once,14,CASSLAQGSYEQYF,TGTGCCAGCAGCTTGGCTCAGGGATCGTACGAGCAGTACTTC
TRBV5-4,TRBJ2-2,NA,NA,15,CASSLPGEGPGELFF,TGTGCCAGCAGCTTGCCAGGGGAAGGTCCCGGGGAGCTGTTTTTT
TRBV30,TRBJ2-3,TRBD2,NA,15,CAWTRTSGRYDTQYF,TGTGCCTGGACCAGGACTAGCGGGAGGTACGATACGCAGTATTTT
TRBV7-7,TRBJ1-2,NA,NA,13,CASWSSVGSGYTF,TGTGCTAGCTGGAGTTCTGTAGGTAGCGGCTACACCTTC
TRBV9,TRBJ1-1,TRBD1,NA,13,CASSFLSRGEAFF,TGTGCCAGCAGCTTCCTCTCCAGGGGGGAAGCTTTCTTT
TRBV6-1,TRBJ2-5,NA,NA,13,CASSVLARETQYF,TGTGCCAGCAGTGTGCTGGCTAGGGAGACCCAGTACTTC
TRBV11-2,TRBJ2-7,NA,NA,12,CASSLEGNEQYF,TGTGCCAGCAGCTTAGAGGGGAACGAGCAGTACTTC
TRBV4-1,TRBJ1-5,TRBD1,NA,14,CASSHVRGPQPQHF,TGCGCCAGCAGCCACGTCAGGGGGCCTCAGCCCCAGCATTTT
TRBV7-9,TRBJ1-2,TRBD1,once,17,CASSFAGQGARNYGYTF,TGTGCCAGCAGCTTTGCGGGACAGGGGGCGCGTAACTATGGCTACACCTTC
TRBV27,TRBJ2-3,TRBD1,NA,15,CASSSRQGGTDTQYF,TGTGCCAGCAGTTCCCGACAGGGTGGGACAGATACGCAGTATTTT
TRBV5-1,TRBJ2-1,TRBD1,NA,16,CASSLQGQLTLDEQFF,TGCGCCAGCAGCTTACAGGGACAGTTAACCTTGGATGAGCAGTTCTTC
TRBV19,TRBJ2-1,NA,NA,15,CASSMGTTLSNEQFF,TGTGCCAGTAGTATGGGGACGACCCTCTCCAATGAGCAGTTCTTC
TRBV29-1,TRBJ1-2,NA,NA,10,CSVEGYGYTF,TGCAGCGTTGAAGGCTATGGCTACACCTTC
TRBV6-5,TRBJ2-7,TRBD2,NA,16,CASSYGVAGGHYEQYF,TGTGCCAGCAGTTACGGAGTAGCGGGAGGGCACTACGAGCAGTACTTC